This TCR beta chain was identified during a study of T cells in Graves' hyperthyroidism and ophthalmopathy. Overall study findings and caveats: Most clonotypes expanded in thyroid above 0.001 were likewise present in blood.

The source material, RNA transcripts, was used to amplify TCR beta CDR3 regions. During a first-round RT-PCR of the TCR CDR3, the HTBI primer set was used. One entry per CDR3 protein, called by TCRdb with MiXCR from the multiplex PCR reads. The table has some 600,000 distinct CDR3 sequences, 11% to 15% seen once. The V segment lost 4 bases and the J segment 7 bases; nucleotides outside the gene matches: 18. The CDR3 is 18 residues long. Per the germline V gene, CDR1 is MNHEY and CDR2 is SMNVEV (reference sequence). Diagnostic assessment was based on clinical symptoms, serum thyroxine and TRAb, thyroid ultrasound and orbital computed tomography. Preceding any ophthalmopathy symptoms, the blood sample dates from first hyperthyroidism diagnosis. This clonotype was seen ten or more times. Antigen unknown.

The specimen was blood. This TCR was recovered from a woman in her 30s with Graves' hyperthyroidism that later progressed to Graves' ophthalmopathy. The chain uses TRBV27 and TRBJ1-1, with 10 bases lining up with TRBD1. CDR3 nucleotides: TGTGCCAGCAGTTCGGAGACCGGGACAGGGGAACACTTTGGTGAAGCTTTCTTT. This translates into CASSSETGTGEHFGEAFF.